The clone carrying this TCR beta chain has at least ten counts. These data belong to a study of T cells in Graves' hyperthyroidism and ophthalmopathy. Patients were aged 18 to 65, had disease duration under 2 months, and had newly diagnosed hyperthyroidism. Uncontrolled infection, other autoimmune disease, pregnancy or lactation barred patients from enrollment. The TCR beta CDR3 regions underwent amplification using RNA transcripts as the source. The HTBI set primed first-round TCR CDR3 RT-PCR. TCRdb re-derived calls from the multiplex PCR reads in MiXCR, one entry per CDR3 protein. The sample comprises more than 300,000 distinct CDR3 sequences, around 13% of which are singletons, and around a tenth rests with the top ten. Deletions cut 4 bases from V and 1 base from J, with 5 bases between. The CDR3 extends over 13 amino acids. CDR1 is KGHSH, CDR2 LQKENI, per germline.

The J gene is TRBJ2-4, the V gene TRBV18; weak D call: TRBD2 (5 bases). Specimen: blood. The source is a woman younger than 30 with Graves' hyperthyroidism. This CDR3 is CASSREAKNIQYF. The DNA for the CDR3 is TGTGCCAGCTCACGGGAGGCCAAAAACATTCAGTACTTC. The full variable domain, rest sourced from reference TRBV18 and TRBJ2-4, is NAGVMQNPRHLVRRRGQEARLRCSPMKGHSHVYWYRQLPEEGLKFMVYLQKENIIDESGMPKERFSAEFPKEGPSILRIQQVVRGDSAAYFCASSREAKNIQYFGAGTRLSVL.